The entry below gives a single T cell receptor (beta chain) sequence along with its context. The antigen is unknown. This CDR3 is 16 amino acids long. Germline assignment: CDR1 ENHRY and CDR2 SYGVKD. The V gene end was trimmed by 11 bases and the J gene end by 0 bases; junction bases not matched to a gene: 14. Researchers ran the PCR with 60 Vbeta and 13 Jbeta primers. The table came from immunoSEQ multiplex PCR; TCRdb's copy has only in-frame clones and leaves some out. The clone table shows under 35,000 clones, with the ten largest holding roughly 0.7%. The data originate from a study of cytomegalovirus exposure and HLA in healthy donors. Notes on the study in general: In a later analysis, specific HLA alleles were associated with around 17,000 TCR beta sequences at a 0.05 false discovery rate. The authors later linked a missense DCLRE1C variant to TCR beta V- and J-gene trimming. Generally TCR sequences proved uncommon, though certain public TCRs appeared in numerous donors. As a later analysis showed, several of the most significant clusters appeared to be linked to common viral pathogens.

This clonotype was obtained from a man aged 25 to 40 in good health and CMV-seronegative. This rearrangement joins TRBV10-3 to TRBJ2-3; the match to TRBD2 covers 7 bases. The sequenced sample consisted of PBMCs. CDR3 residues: CAVASGGSYSTDTQYF. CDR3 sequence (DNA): TGTGCCGTAGCTAGCGGCGGGTCTTATAGCACAGATACGCAGTATTTT.